Below are 3 T cell receptor beta chains sequenced from a single sample in a study of shared clonotypes between healthy human individuals. Clones were read by immunoSEQ multiplex PCR, and TCRdb kept only the in-frame ones, dropping some. In the table there are about 1.4 million clones, around 95% of which are singletons. Specimen: naive CD4+ T cells sorted from blood. The subset is: CD45RA+ positively selected. The receptors were gathered from a man in his thirties or forties in good health.

This clone was observed once. The V gene is TRBV27, the J gene TRBJ2-5; the match to TRBD2 covers 9 bases. Trimming cost V 5 bases and J 5 bases; bases outside gene matches: 12. CDR1 is MNHEY, CDR2 SMNVEV, per germline (reference sequence). The length of the CDR3 is 16 residues. Here the CDR3 reads CASSPPVSGREETQYF. CDR3 nucleotide sequence: TGTGCCAGCAGTCCCCCGGTTAGCGGGAGAGAGGAGACCCAGTACTTC.

The gene calls are TRBV5-4 and TRBJ1-1; no firm D call. V was cut by 1 base and J by 4 bases, with 8 bases left in between. CDR1 and CDR2 from the germline V gene are SGHNT and YYREEE (reference sequence). The CDR3 is 13 residues long. CDR3 in amino acids: CASSLKFGTEAFF. In DNA form, the CDR3 reads TGTGCCAGCAGCTTGAAGTTCGGCACTGAAGCTTTCTTT.

This CDR3 is CASSPQGVTYEQYF. The CDR3 DNA sequence: TGTGCCAGCAGCCCGCAAGGGGTAACCTACGAGCAGTACTTC. This chain uses TRBV7-9 with TRBJ2-7; possible D gene TRBD1, 5 bases. In germline, CDR1 is SEHNR, CDR2 FQNEAQ (reference sequence). This CDR3 has 14 amino acids. V lost 5 bases and J lost 2, with 13 bases in between.